This entry is about one T cell receptor (beta chain). The target antigen is unknown. The sample is drawn from a study of cytomegalovirus exposure and HLA in healthy donors. Study-wide results and limits: Reported performance of the classifier showed diagnosis of cytomegalovirus status with high specificity and sensitivity.

Germline CDR1 is PRHDT and CDR2 is FYEKMQ (reference sequence). V lost 5 bases and J lost 5; bases outside the gene matches: 13. This CDR3 contains 16 residues. Amplification used 60 Vbeta primers and 13 Jbeta primers. The assay was immunoSEQ multiplex PCR, and TCRdb's table has in-frame clones only and misses some. The repertoire holds approximately 100,000 clones, with over 60% as singletons. This clonotype was sampled from a female donor in good health and CMV-seronegative. Sequenced input: PBMCs. The V gene is TRBV13, the J gene TRBJ2-7, with TRBD1 matching over 9 bases. CDR3 amino acids: CASSPEGGQGINEQYF. The DNA for the CDR3 is TGTGCCAGCAGCCCAGAGGGGGGACAGGGCATAAACGAGCAGTACTTC.